This entry lists 9 T cell receptor beta chains sequenced from one sample in a study of blood T cell repertoires in COVID-19. Sequencing used immunoSEQ multiplex PCR; TCRdb keeps in-frame clones, though not all of them. In the table there are 61,000 or so clones, more than 65% of which are singletons. Source material: peripheral blood. All receptors derive from a woman in her sixties or seventies with acute or convalescent COVID-19.

CDR3 sequence (DNA): TGTGCCAGCAGCAGGCGGGGGGGCCGGAACAATGAGCAGTTCTTC. This encodes CASSRRGGRNNEQFF. The chain carries TRBV3-1 (or the pseudogene TRBV3-2) and TRBJ2-1, with 9 positions matching TRBD2. J was trimmed by 5 bases and V by 5 bases; bases with no gene match: 7. This CDR3 spans 15 amino acids. Germline V lookup: CDR1 LGHDT, CDR2 YNNKEL (reference sequence).

This clone came up a few times. This chain connects TRBV6-5 to TRBJ2-3; D may be TRBD2 (6 bases). This CDR3 is 13 amino acids long. V lost 6 bases to trimming and J lost 2 bases, with 9 bases between them. Germline V CDR1 and CDR2: MNHEY, SVGAGI. CDR3 sequence: CASRREITDTQYF. DNA of the CDR3: TGTGCCAGCAGACGGGAGATCACAGATACGCAGTATTTT.

As for this clone: The sample carries other DNA sequences with the same CDR3. The chain carries TRBV28 and TRBJ2-2; possible D gene TRBD1, 5 bases. Looked up from germline, CDR1 is MDHEN and CDR2 is SYDVKM. Trimming removed 5 bases from V and 7 bases from J, with 20 bases in between. The CDR3 is 16 amino acids. As DNA, the CDR3 is TGTGCCAGCAGTCCTTCAGGGCAAGGGGCGAACGGGGAGCTGTTTTTT. Its protein is CASSPSGQGANGELFF.

The gene calls are TRBV2 and TRBJ1-4; perhaps TRBD1 as D (5 bases). This CDR3 region has 14 residues. Deletions cut 6 bases from V and 3 bases from J, with 11 bases between. In germline, CDR1 is SNHLY, CDR2 FYNNEI. Here the CDR3 reads CASSGGFANEKLFF. CDR3 nucleotides: TGTGCCAGCAGCGGGGGTTTCGCTAATGAAAAACTGTTTTTT.

The chain combines TRBV2 with TRBJ1-5; TRBD1 aligns across 10 bases. Germline V gives CDR1 SNHLY, CDR2 FYNNEI. This CDR3 spans 16 amino acids. The V segment lost 6 bases and the J segment 0 bases; nucleotides outside the gene matches: 5. The CDR3 DNA reads TGTGCCAGCAGGGGGACAGGGGAAGGTAGCAATCAGCCCCAGCATTTT. Its translation is CASRGTGEGSNQPQHF.

The rearrangement uses TRBV5-4 and TRBJ2-5, with a possible D match to TRBD2 (6 bases). Germline V CDR1 and CDR2: SGHNT, YYREEE (reference sequence). This CDR3 spans 16 amino acids. The V gene lost 1 base and the J gene lost 4 bases, with 17 bases spanning the gap. The chain's CDR3 is CASSLRHSGGAETQYF. CDR3 coding DNA: TGTGCCAGCAGCTTGCGTCATAGTGGAGGGGCAGAGACCCAGTACTTC.

The chain is built from TRBV19 and TRBJ2-6; 9 bases fit TRBD2. From germline, CDR1 is LNHDA and CDR2 SQIVND (reference sequence). The CDR3 has 19 amino acids. V was clipped by 7 bases and J by 3 bases; unmatched bases: 16. Here the CDR3 reads CASTEGLAGPSGGANVLTF. The CDR3 DNA is TGTGCCAGTACCGAGGGGCTAGCGGGGCCGAGTGGTGGGGCCAACGTCCTGACTTTC.

This rearrangement joins TRBV7-6 to TRBJ2-7; 10 bases align to TRBD2. Per the germline V gene, CDR1 is SGHVS and CDR2 is FNYEAQ. This CDR3 region has 15 residues. With 5 bases clipped from V and 5 bases from J, the junction kept 9 bases outside the gene matches. The CDR3 nucleotides read TGTGCCAGCAGCCCAAGCGGGGGGGCCTTGGACGAGCAGTACTTC. It yields the protein CASSPSGGALDEQYF.

The chain employs TRBV14 and TRBJ2-1; a possible D gene is TRBD2 (7 bases). Germline CDR1 reads SGHDN; CDR2 reads FVKESK. The CDR3 runs 16 residues. Between the trimmed V and J ends, which lost 4 bases and 2 bases, there was a span of 15 bases. Written as DNA, the CDR3 is TGTGCCAGCAGCCCCTGGGGGAGGGGGACCTACAATGAGCAGTTCTTC. This sequence encodes CASSPWGRGTYNEQFF.